This T cell receptor beta chain derives from a study of cytomegalovirus exposure and HLA in healthy donors (dated by TCRdb to the late 2010s). Broadly, across the study: According to an earlier analysis of a few hundred of the donors, about 179 million T cells yielded some 120 million unique TCR beta sequences and around 280 Gb of sequence data. An early release that covered 500 to 800 HLA-typed donors contained around 330 gigabases of sequencing data and 85 million to 100 million unique TCR sequences. Of the 300 to 500 genotyped donors, more than 75% were placed in the genetic ancestry cluster associated with self-reported Caucasian donors. The study aimed to test whether cataloging public T cell receptors could reveal signatures of past pathogen exposure. The study profiled the T cell repertoires of 666 subjects by immunosequencing and related them to cytomegalovirus serostatus. In addition to the first cohort of 666 subjects, a separate validation cohort of 120 different subjects was used. High-throughput TCR immunosequencing, statistical association of individual TCRs with disease status, and machine learning were combined to predict cytomegalovirus infection status. A later analysis re-analyzed previously published TCR beta repertoires from 650 to 800 donors and added high-resolution HLA genotyping to study TCR occurrence patterns. The later analysis used no new phenotypic data to find candidate immune exposures, relying instead on TCR beta sequences and their occurrence across donors. In an earlier analysis of roughly 540 of the donors, high-throughput TCR beta sequencing was used to judge whether each TCR beta V gene segment behaved as functional or pseudogenic. Donor age, sex, ethnicity and CMV serostatus were collected together with the repertoire data. Genome-wide SNP genotypes for about three fifths of the roughly 700 donors were used in a later genetic analysis, which treated that subset as a discovery cohort. Every discovery cohort repertoire had been produced on one sequencing platform. HLA typing included class I and class II loci at four-digit resolution. Typing coverage differed by locus: A, B, C, DRB1 and DQB1 were typed in roughly 620-630 donors, DQA1 in 522, DPA1 in some 570, and DPB1 in just under 480. Several DR-DQ haplotypes were handled as single units for association and clustering because linkage in the cohort was strong. Among around 400 genotyped donors of the cohort, an average of around 240,000 unique TCR beta nucleotide sequences were sequenced per donor, roughly 20% of them non-productive.

Receptor libraries were prepared by the immunoSEQ multiplex PCR assay. For the multiplex PCR, a mixture combining 60 forward primers for TCR Vbeta segments and 13 reverse primers for TCR Jbeta segments was used. The CDR3 region of rearranged TCR beta genes was amplified from genomic DNA by a multiplex PCR assay. On the Illumina HiSeq System, the amplified TCR beta libraries were sequenced as 87-base-pair reads. The authors' pipeline ran thus. Across the 600 to 700 repertoires, a later analysis counted 75 million to 90 million unique TCR beta chains, 8.5 million to 12 million of which were shared by at least two donors. Raw reads were error-corrected and collapsed into unique sequences with a nearest-neighbor algorithm that merged closely related sequences to remove PCR and sequencing errors. V, D and J gene segments were assigned by aligning CDR3 sequences to IMGT reference sequences. For a sequence to be retained, a match of at least six nucleotides to both a V gene segment and a J gene segment was required. Rearrangements were called productive when the CDR3 lacked stop codons and stayed in frame with V and J; all others were non-productive. CDR3 was defined according to IMGT convention as the region running from the second conserved V-encoded cysteine to the conserved J-encoded phenylalanine. The earlier analysis of about 500 of the donors excluded sequences that lacked an unambiguous match to a single V gene segment. An earlier analysis of 500 to 600 of the donors classified V segments as functional when productive rearrangements were above 56.7% and as segregating when the standard deviation between donors was above 5%. A statistical classification framework was built for diagnosing cytomegalovirus status from the catalog of TCR beta chain sequences. In a later analysis, TCR nucleotide sequences were compared against IMGT/GENE-DB human TR gene sequences so that V and J genes could be assigned. The TCRdist pipeline was used in a later analysis to assign CDR3 sequences and most-parsimonious VDJ recombination scenarios. In a later analysis, each TCR beta chain was defined by its CDR3 amino acid sequence together with its V-gene family, and reads lacking a unique V-gene family were excluded. A later analysis removed 592 highly shared, low-generation-probability nucleotide sequences to deal with suspected cross-contamination and a sequencing artifact. For each public chain, a later analysis derived a clonal expansion index from normalized ranks of inferred template counts within each repertoire. In a later analysis, generation probabilities were computed with a VDJ recombination model fitted to out-of-frame rearrangements, and the resulting probabilities were checked against IGoR. Hypergeometric tests were used in a later analysis to score TCR-TCR, TCR-HLA and TCR-CMV co-occurrence, with a repertoire-size bias correction applied to the TCR pairs. A later analysis estimated false discovery rates by permuting HLA or CMV assignments 20 times. A later analysis grouped co-occurring TCRs with DBSCAN, adding TCRdist sequence similarity when clustering within HLA-allele-positive subsets. Repertoires with fewer than 30,000 or more than 120,000 public chains were left out of co-occurrence clustering, as were five repertoires with anomalous nucleotide sharing. In its TCRdb copy, this immuneACCESS table keeps in-frame sequences only and misses some clones. Where compared with another copy, unresolved V genes explain less than half of these, and the others have no known cause. V and J calls and clone size come straight from that table; D and trimming were deduced from the DNA. Counted in this sample were 200,000 or so clones; approximately 82% of them appeared once. About 1.9% of the sample rests with the top ten.

The research as a whole found: Broadly in line with IMGT annotations, most TCR beta V segments showed up in productive rearrangements about 87% or about 30% of the time in an earlier analysis of several hundred of the donors. Assigning TCR associations to individual alleles was difficult when HLA alleles, especially DR and DQ, strongly co-occurred. The cohort was sequenced for TCR beta chains only, and without alpha or paired-chain data the features that could be detected were limited. The study gave a list of some 150 TCR beta chains associated with cytomegalovirus. Several of the top co-occurrence clusters appeared to be linked to parvovirus B19, influenza, CMV and Epstein-Barr virus, according to a later analysis. The earlier analysis of approximately 560 of the donors excluded seventeen rarely observed V segments, including chromosome 9 orphons, because counts were too low. Most TCR sequences were seen in very few donors, while some public TCRs were found in many individuals. In vitro tests confirmed that a few of the cytomegalovirus-associated TCR beta chains recognize cytomegalovirus antigens. A later genetic analysis reported fewer N-insertions in productive TCRs among donors in an Asian-associated ancestry cluster than the roughly 620-donor mean. According to the authors, the approach could potentially be generalized to other disease states and immunological phenotypes. V-gene and J-gene trimming of TCR beta chains was associated with a missense DCLRE1C variant in a later genetic analysis, and the association was replicated in an independent cohort. In a later analysis, around 17,000 TCR beta sequences were associated with specific HLA alleles at a false discovery rate of 0.05. A cluster of highly shared sequence variants was judged likely to represent a technical artifact of the sequencing pipeline. Most CMV-associated TCR beta chains appeared to be HLA-restricted in a later analysis, and the HLA associations seemed to be driven largely by CMV exposure. A further reported finding was that TCR beta sequences accurately predicted the HLA-A and HLA-B alleles for most subjects in the first cohort. Because HLA typing was unavailable for some donors at each locus, only the typed subset was used in association tests. Some IMGT-functional V segments, including TRBV6-2 and TRBV6-3, could not be told apart with the 87-base-pair reads, so those segments were excluded. The presence/absence analyses assumed that sequencing depth was roughly uniform across donors, and that assumption may not be true. Cytomegalovirus status was reported to be diagnosed by the classifier with high specificity and sensitivity in both the original and validation cohorts. In a later analysis, HLA-associated TCR beta chains showed more clonal expansion and lower generation probabilities than non-associated chains that were equally common. Immune exposure information for the cohort was limited to CMV serostatus. A later analysis found that TCR association rates varied across HLA loci, with DRB1 alleles showing the most associated TCRs and HLA-C alleles the fewest. Linkage disequilibrium might explain the correlated functional status among segregating V segments, but an unknown experimental factor could not be excluded.

Regarding this clone: Its target antigen remains unknown. There are no base qualities to consult, and no much larger clone falls within one base.

Sequences LGHNA (CDR1) and YNFKEQ (CDR2) are obtained from the germline V gene. Cut back by 1 base and 1 base, the V and J ends lie 7 bases apart. The CDR3 holds 14 amino acids from the cysteine to the phenylalanine. This entry keeps only the CDR3 DNA: 42 bases, framed from base 1. In total, more than 500 healthy bone marrow donors made up the cohort. All cohort members were sampled while nominally healthy, although unrecorded immune exposures were likely present. The donor was CMV seropositive and belonged to the group of some 290 seropositive cohort members. A peripheral blood sample was provided by each donor, and peripheral blood mononuclear cells were used for TCR beta sequencing. The Qiagen DNeasy Blood Extraction Kit was used to extract genomic DNA from the blood cell samples.

In this chain, TRBV4-2 is recombined with TRBJ2-5; too little of a D gene remains to name it. The sample consisted of PBMCs. The TCR originated in a woman aged 18-30 years in good health and CMV-seropositive. The bases are TGTGCCAGCAGCCAAGCTAACGGCCAAGAGACCCAGTACTTC. The resulting protein is CASSQANGQETQYF.